This T cell receptor (beta chain) emerged from a study of T cell changes during pregnancy in multiple sclerosis. Measured with immunoSEQ multiplex PCR; TCRdb has only the in-frame clones, and not every one. Here the sample spans about 44,000 clones, about 88% being singletons. The receptor was isolated from a female donor with multiple sclerosis, enrolled in a pregnancy study. Sample: CD4+ T cells from peripheral blood mononuclear cells, taken after pregnancy.

CDR3 loop: CASSQDPGARNYGYTF. As DNA, the CDR3 is TGCGCCAGCAGCCAAGATCCAGGGGCCAGGAACTATGGCTACACCTTC. The V and J genes are TRBV4-1 and TRBJ1-2; a weak D match, TRBD1 (6 bases). The germline V gene encodes CDR1 MGHRA and CDR2 YSYEKL. The CDR3 runs to 16 residues. V was clipped by 0 bases and J by 2 bases, with 13 bases between them.